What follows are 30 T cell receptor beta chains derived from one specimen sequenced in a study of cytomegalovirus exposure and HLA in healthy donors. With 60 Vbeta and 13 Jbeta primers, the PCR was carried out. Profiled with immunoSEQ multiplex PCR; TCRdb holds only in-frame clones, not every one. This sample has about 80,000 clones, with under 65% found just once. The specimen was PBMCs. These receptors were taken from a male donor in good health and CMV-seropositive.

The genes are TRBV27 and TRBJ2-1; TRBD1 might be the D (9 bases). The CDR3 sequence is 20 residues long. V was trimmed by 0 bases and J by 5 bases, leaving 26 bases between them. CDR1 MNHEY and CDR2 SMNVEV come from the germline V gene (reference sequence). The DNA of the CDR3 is TGTGCCAGCAGTTTATCAGTGGGGACAGGGCTGCTAGCGGGCCACAATGAGCAGTTCTTC. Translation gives CASSLSVGTGLLAGHNEQFF.

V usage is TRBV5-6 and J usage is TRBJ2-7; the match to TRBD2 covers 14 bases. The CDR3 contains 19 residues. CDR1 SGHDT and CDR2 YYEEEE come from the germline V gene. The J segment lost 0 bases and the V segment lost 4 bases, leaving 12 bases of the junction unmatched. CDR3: CASSPKPRLAGGPSYEQYF. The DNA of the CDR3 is TGTGCCAGCAGCCCAAAGCCCCGACTAGCGGGAGGGCCCTCCTACGAGCAGTACTTC.

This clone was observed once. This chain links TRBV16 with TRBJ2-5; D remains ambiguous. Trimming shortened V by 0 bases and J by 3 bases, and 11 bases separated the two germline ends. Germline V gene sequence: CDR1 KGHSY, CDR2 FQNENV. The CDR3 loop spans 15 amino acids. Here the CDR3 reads CASSQSFSNEETQYF. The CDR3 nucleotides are TGTGCCAGCAGCCAATCCTTTAGTAACGAAGAGACCCAGTACTTC.

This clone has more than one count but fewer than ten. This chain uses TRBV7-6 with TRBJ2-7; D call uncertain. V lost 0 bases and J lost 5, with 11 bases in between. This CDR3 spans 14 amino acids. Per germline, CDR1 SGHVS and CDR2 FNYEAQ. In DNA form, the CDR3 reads TGTGCCAGCAGCTTAGCCACGAGCGACGACGAGCAGTACTTC. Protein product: CASSLATSDDEQYF. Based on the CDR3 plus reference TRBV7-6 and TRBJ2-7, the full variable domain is GAGVSQSPRYKVTKRGQDVALRCDPISGHVSLYWYRQALGQGPEFLTYFNYEAQQDKSGLPNDRFSAERPEGSISTLTIQRTEQRDSAMYRCASSLATSDDEQYFGPGTRLTVT.

The CDR3 here is CASSFDRLLAVSPLHF. DNA for the CDR3: TGTGCCAGCAGCTTCGACAGGCTCCTAGCTGTTTCACCCCTCCACTTT. The chain employs TRBV5-5 and TRBJ1-6; possible D gene TRBD1, 6 bases. The CDR3 extends over 16 amino acids. Germline V gene sequence: CDR1 SGHKS, CDR2 YYEKEE (reference sequence). Trimming removed 2 bases from V and 9 bases from J, with 18 bases in between.

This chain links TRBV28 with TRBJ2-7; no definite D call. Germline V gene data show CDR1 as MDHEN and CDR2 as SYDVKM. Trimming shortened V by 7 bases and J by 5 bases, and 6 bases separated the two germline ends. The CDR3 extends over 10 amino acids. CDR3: CASNSNEQYF. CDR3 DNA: TGTGCCAGCAATAGCAACGAGCAGTACTTC.

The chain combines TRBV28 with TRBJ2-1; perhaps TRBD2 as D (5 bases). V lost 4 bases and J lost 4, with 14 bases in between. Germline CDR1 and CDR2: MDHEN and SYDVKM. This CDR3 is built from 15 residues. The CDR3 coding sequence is TGTGCCAGCAGTTCCAGCGGAGGCCCTTACAATGAGCAGTTCTTC. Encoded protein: CASSSSGGPYNEQFF.

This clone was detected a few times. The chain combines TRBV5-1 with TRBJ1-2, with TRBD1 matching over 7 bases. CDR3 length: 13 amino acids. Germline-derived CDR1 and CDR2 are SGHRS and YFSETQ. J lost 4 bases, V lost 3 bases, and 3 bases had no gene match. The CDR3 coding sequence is TGCGCCAGCAGCTACGGACAGGCCTATGGCTACACCTTC. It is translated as CASSYGQAYGYTF.

The CDR3 DNA follows: TGCGCCAGCAGCTTGGCAGGGTTGATGACCGGGGAGCTGTTTTTT. It translates to CASSLAGLMTGELFF. The gene calls are TRBV5-1 and TRBJ2-2; D possibly corresponds to TRBD1 (5 bases). This CDR3 spans 15 amino acids. The V gene's germline CDR1 is SGHRS and CDR2 YFSETQ. Trimming took 0 bases from V and 5 from J, leaving 11 bases between them.

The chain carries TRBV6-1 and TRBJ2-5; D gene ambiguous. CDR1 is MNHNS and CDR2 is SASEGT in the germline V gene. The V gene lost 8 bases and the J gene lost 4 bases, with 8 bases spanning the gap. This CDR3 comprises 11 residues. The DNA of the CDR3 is TGTGCCAGCGGGCGTCTAGAGACCCAGTACTTC. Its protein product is CASGRLETQYF.

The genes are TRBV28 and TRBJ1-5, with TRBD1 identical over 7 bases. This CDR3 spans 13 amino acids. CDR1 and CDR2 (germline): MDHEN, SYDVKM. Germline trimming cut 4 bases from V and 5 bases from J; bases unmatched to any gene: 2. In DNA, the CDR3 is TGTGCCAGCAGTTCAACAGGGGATCAGCCCCAGCATTTT. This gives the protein CASSSTGDQPQHF. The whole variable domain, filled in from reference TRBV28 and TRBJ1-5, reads DVKVTQSSRYLVKRTGEKVFLECVQDMDHENMFWYRQDPGLGLRLIYFSYDVKMKEKGDIPEGYSVSREKKERFSLILESASTNQTSMYLCASSSTGDQPQHFGDGTRLSIL.

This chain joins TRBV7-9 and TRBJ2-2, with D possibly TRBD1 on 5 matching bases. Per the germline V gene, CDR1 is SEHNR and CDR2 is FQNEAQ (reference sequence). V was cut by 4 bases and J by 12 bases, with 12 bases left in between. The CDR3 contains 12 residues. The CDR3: CASSSSQDKLFF. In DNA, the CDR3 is TGTGCCAGCAGCTCGTCACAGGATAAGCTGTTTTTT.

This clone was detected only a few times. The CDR3 loop reads CSASPADTQYF. The CDR3 region has the DNA TGCAGTGCTAGCCCCGCGGATACGCAGTATTTT. V gene TRBV20-1 combines with J gene TRBJ2-3; D unresolved. There are 11 residues in the CDR3. Germline CDR1 is DFQATT and CDR2 is SNEGSKA (reference sequence). Trimming stripped 3 bases from V and 6 bases from J, with 7 bases between.

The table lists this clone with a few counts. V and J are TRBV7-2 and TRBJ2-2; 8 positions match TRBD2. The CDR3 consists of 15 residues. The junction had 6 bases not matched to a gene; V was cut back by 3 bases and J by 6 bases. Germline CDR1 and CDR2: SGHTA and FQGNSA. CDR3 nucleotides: TGTGCCAGCAGCTTCTTGAGCGGGAGTGCCGGGGAGCTGTTTTTT. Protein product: CASSFLSGSAGELFF.

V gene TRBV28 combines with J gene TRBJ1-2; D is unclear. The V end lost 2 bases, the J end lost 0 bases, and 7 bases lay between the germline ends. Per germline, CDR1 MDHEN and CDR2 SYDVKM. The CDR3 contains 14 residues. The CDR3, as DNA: TGTGCCAGCAGTTTACCGGGAGCTAACTATGGCTACACCTTC. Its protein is CASSLPGANYGYTF.

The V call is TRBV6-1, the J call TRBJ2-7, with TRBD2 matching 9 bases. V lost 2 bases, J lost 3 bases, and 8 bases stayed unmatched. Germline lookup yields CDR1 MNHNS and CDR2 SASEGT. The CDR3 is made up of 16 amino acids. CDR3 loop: CASSESAGLAFYEQYF. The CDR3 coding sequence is TGTGCCAGCAGTGAATCCGCGGGACTAGCTTTCTACGAGCAGTACTTC.

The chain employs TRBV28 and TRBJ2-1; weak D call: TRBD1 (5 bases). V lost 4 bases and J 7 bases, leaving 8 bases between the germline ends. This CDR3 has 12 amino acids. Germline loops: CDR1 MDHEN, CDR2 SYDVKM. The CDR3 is CASSSDRNEQFF. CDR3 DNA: TGTGCCAGCAGTTCTGACAGAAATGAGCAGTTCTTC.

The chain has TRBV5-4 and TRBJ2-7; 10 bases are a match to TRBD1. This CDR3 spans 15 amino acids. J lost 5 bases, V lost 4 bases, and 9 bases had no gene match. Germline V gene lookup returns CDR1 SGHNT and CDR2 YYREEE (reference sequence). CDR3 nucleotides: TGTGCCAGCAGCCCCCCGGGACAGGGGAGCGACGAGCAGTACTTC. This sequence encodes CASSPPGQGSDEQYF. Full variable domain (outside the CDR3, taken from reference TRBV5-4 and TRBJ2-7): ETGVTQSPTHLIKTRGQQVTLRCSSQSGHNTVSWYQQALGQGPQFIFQYYREEENGRGNFPPRFSGLQFPNYSSELNVNALELDDSALYLCASSPPGQGSDEQYFGPGTRLTVT.

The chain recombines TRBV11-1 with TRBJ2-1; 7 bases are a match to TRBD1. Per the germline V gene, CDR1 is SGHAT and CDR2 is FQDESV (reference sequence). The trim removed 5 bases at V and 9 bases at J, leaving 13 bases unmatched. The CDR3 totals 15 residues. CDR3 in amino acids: CASSGHRGSPIEQFF. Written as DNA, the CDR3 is TGTGCCAGCAGCGGCCACAGGGGCAGTCCGATTGAGCAGTTCTTC.

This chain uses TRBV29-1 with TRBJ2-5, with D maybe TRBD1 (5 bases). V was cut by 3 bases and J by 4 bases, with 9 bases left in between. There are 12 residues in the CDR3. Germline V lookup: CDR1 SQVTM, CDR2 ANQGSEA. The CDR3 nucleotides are TGCAGCGTTGACAGGGATCGAGAGACCCAGTACTTC. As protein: CSVDRDRETQYF.

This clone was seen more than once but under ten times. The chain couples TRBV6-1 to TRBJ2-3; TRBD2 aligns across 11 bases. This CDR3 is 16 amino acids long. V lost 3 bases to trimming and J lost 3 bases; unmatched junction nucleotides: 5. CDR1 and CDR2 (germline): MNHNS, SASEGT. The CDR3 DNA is TGTGCCAGCAGTGATGTAACTAGCGGGGGAACAGATACGCAGTATTTT. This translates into CASSDVTSGGTDTQYF.

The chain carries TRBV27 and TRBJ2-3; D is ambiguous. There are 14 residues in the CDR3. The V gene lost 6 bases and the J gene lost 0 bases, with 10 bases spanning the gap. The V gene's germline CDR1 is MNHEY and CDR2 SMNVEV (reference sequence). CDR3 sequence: CASRSESSTDTQYF. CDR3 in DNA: TGTGCCAGCAGGAGCGAATCTAGCACAGATACGCAGTATTTT.

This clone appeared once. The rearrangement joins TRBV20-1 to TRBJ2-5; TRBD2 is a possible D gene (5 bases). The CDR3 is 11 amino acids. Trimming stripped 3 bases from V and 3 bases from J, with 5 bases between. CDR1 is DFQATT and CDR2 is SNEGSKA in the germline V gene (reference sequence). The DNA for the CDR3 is TGCAGTGCTAGCGGGAAAGAGACCCAGTACTTC. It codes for CSASGKETQYF.

CDR3 DNA: TGTGCCAGCAGTTACTCGACCGGGCCAGGGGAGCAGTTCTTC. Translated, it gives CASSYSTGPGEQFF. This chain joins TRBV6-5 and TRBJ2-1, with D tentatively TRBD1 (5 bases). With 0 bases removed from V and 10 bases from J, the gap between germline ends came to 13 bases. Germline V gene data show CDR1 as MNHEY and CDR2 as SVGAGI. This CDR3 has 14 residues.

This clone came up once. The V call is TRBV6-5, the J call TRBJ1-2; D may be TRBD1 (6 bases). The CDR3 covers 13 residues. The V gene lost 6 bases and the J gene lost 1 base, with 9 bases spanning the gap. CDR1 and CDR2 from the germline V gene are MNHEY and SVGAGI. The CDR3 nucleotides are TGTGCCAGCAGCCAGGACAGTAACTATGGCTACACCTTC. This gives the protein CASSQDSNYGYTF.

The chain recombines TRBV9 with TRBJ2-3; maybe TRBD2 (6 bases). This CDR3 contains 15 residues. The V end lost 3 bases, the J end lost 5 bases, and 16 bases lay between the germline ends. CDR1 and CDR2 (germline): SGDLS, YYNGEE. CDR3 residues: CASSAQGGAGDTQYF. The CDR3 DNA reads TGTGCCAGCAGCGCCCAAGGAGGGGCAGGAGATACGCAGTATTTT. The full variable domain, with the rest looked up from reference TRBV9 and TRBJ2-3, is DSGVTQTPKHLITATGQRVTLRCSPRSGDLSVYWYQQSLDQGLQFLIQYYNGEERAKGNILERFSAQQFPDLHSELNLSSLELGDSALYFCASSAQGGAGDTQYFGPGTRLTVL.

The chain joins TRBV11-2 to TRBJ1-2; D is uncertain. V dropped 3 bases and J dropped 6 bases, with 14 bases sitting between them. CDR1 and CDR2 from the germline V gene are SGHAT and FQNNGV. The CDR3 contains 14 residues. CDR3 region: CASSLARGFDGYTF. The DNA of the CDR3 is TGTGCCAGCAGCTTGGCCCGGGGATTCGATGGCTACACCTTC.

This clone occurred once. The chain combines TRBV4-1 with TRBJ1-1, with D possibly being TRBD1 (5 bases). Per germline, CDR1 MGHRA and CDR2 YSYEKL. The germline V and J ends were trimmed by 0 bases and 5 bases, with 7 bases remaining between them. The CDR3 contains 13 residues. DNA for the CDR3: TGCGCCAGCAGCCAAGACAGGGATACTGAAGCTTTCTTT. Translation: CASSQDRDTEAFF.

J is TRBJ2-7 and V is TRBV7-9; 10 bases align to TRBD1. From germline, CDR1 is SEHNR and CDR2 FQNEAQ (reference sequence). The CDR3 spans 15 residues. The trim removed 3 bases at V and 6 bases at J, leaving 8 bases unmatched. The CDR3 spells CASSFFWDRGREQYF. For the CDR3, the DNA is TGTGCCAGCAGCTTCTTCTGGGACAGGGGACGCGAGCAGTACTTC.

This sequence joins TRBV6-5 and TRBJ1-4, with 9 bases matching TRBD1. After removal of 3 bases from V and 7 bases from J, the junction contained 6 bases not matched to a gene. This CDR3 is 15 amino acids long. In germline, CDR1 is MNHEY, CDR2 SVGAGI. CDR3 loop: CASSYTGTGSEKLFF. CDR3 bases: TGTGCCAGCAGTTATACCGGGACAGGGAGTGAAAAACTGTTTTTT.